The 18 T cell receptor beta chains listed next were all sequenced from one sample in a study of cytomegalovirus exposure and HLA in healthy donors. Amplification used 60 Vbeta primers and 13 Jbeta primers. Sequencing was performed with immunoSEQ multiplex PCR; in TCRdb, only in-frame clones are kept and a portion is missing. Of 150,000 to 200,000 clones in the sample, less than 90% were seen once. The sample comprised PBMCs. The receptors stem from a male donor in good health and CMV-seropositive.

This sequence joins TRBV7-6 and TRBJ2-7; a possible D gene is TRBD2 (6 bases). V lost 3 bases and J lost 3, with 9 bases in between. The germline CDR1 and CDR2 sequences are SGHVS and FNYEAQ. There are 13 residues in the CDR3. The CDR3 coding sequence is TGTGCCAGCAGCTTGGCGGGATTCTACGAGCAGTACTTC. The encoded protein is CASSLAGFYEQYF.

The V call is TRBV7-3, the J call TRBJ2-2; TRBD1 matches at 9 bases. CDR3 length equals 17 residues. V was clipped by 5 bases and J by 6 bases; unmatched bases: 13. Per the germline V gene, CDR1 is SGHTA and CDR2 is FQGTGA. The CDR3 nucleotides read TGTGCCAGCAGCGCCAACAGGGGGCGTTCAGGTCCCGGGGAGCTGTTTTTT. Translating it yields CASSANRGRSGPGELFF.

The chain has TRBV10-3 and TRBJ2-7; no clear D gene. This CDR3 has 12 amino acids. Between the trimmed V and J ends, which lost 8 bases and 6 bases, there was a span of 14 bases. Germline loops: CDR1 ENHRY, CDR2 SYGVKD. The CDR3 loop is CAISARRCEQYF. The CDR3 DNA reads TGTGCCATCTCGGCTAGGCGATGCGAGCAGTACTTC.

This chain joins TRBV7-9 and TRBJ2-1; 7 bases line up with TRBD2. Losses at the gene ends were 5 bases for V and 7 bases for J; bases not matched to a gene: 11. The CDR3 has 15 amino acids. Germline CDR1 reads SEHNR; CDR2 reads FQNEAQ (reference sequence). CDR3 DNA: TGTGCCAGCAGCCTCGCGGCTAGCGGCGATAATGAGCAGTTCTTC. Translated, it gives CASSLAASGDNEQFF.

The rearrangement links TRBV21-1 to TRBJ1-3. TRBV21-1 represents a pseudogene. The CDR3 totals 12 residues. The CDR3: CASSLCFGTIYF. The CDR3 DNA sequence: TGTGCCAGCAGCCTCTGTTTCGGCACCATATATTTT.

CDR3 protein: CASSFSGVGTQYF. In DNA form, the CDR3 reads TGTGCCAGCAGCTTTAGCGGCGTGGGGACCCAGTACTTC. This chain uses TRBV5-6 with TRBJ2-5; a possible D gene is TRBD2 (6 bases). V lost 2 bases and J lost 7, with 12 bases in between. CDR1 is SGHDT and CDR2 is YYEEEE in the germline V gene. The length of the CDR3 is 13 residues.

The DNA for the CDR3 is TGTGCCAGTAGTGTGGCGGGATCAAACGAAAAACTGTTTTTT. It specifies CASSVAGSNEKLFF. The chain has TRBV19 and TRBJ1-4; D ambiguous. Per germline, CDR1 LNHDA and CDR2 SQIVND (reference sequence). The CDR3 covers 14 residues. Trimming removed 5 bases at V and 8 bases at J, with 15 bases between.

The chain couples TRBV4-1 to TRBJ1-6; 9 nucleotides align to TRBD1. Germline V gene sequence: CDR1 MGHRA, CDR2 YSYEKL. The CDR3 has 16 amino acids. The junction had 7 bases not matched to a gene; V was cut back by 0 bases and J by 10 bases. Here the CDR3 reads CASSQELGQGKSPLHF. DNA for the CDR3: TGCGCCAGCAGCCAAGAACTAGGACAGGGGAAGTCACCCCTCCACTTT.

This clone has just a few counts. The CDR3 nucleotides are TGTGCCAGCAGCAAAGGTAGCGGAGGCGGGTACGAGCAGTACTTC. As protein: CASSKGSGGGYEQYF. The chain carries TRBV11-2 and TRBJ2-7, with D tentatively TRBD2 (6 bases). The germline V gene encodes CDR1 SGHAT and CDR2 FQNNGV. Trimming took 5 bases from V and 4 from J, leaving 18 bases between them. The CDR3 is made up of 15 amino acids.

J is TRBJ1-3 and V is TRBV5-6; D might be TRBD1 (6 bases). Looked up from germline, CDR1 is SGHDT and CDR2 is YYEEEE. V lost 3 bases to trimming and J lost 2 bases, with 12 bases between them. The CDR3 is made up of 15 amino acids. CDR3 in DNA: TGTGCCAGCAGCTCTTACAGGGACGCTGGAAACACCATATATTTT. This gives the protein CASSSYRDAGNTIYF. The whole variable domain, filled in from reference TRBV5-6 and TRBJ1-3, reads DAGVTQSPTHLIKTRGQQVTLRCSPKSGHDTVSWYQQALGQGPQFIFQYYEEEERQRGNFPDRFSGHQFPNYSSELNVNALLLGDSALYLCASSSYRDAGNTIYFGEGSWLTVV.

This clone was detected only a few times. The J gene is TRBJ1-2, the V gene TRBV9, with 7 bases that match TRBD1. The CDR3 runs to 14 residues. Germline trimming cut 3 bases from V and 4 bases from J; bases unmatched to any gene: 6. Per germline, CDR1 SGDLS and CDR2 YYNGEE. This CDR3 is CASSAQGQSYGYTF. CDR3 DNA: TGTGCCAGCAGCGCCCAGGGACAGTCCTATGGCTACACCTTC.

The V and J genes are TRBV7-9 and TRBJ2-7, with D perhaps matching TRBD1 (6 bases). The V gene's germline CDR1 is SEHNR and CDR2 FQNEAQ (reference sequence). Between the trimmed V and J ends, which lost 5 bases and 6 bases, there was a span of 14 bases. The CDR3 is made up of 13 amino acids. DNA of the CDR3: TGTGCCAGCAGCATGGGGGCCCCTTTCGAGCAGTACTTC. Amino acid sequence: CASSMGAPFEQYF.

The V gene is TRBV29-1, the J gene TRBJ2-1; 13 nucleotides match TRBD2. Germline V gene sequence: CDR1 SQVTM, CDR2 ANQGSEA. V lost 7 bases and J lost 5; bases outside the gene matches: 8. This CDR3 region has 15 residues. The DNA of the CDR3 is TGCAGCGCGAATGGACTAGCGGGAGTGGACAATGAGCAGTTCTTC. Translation: CSANGLAGVDNEQFF.

This clone showed up just once. The gene calls are TRBV6-5 and TRBJ1-5, with 7 bases that match TRBD1. The V gene's germline CDR1 is MNHEY and CDR2 SVGAGI. The CDR3 extends over 14 amino acids. J lost 2 bases, V lost 10 bases, and 8 bases had no gene match. For the CDR3, the DNA is TGTGCCAACAGGCCCGGACAGGGCAATCAGCCCCAGCATTTT. It encodes CANRPGQGNQPQHF.

The rearrangement links TRBV7-2 to TRBJ1-6; a weak D match, TRBD1 (5 bases). This CDR3 has 12 residues. Trimming pared 5 bases from V and 10 bases from J, leaving 9 bases between. Germline-derived CDR1 and CDR2 are SGHTA and FQGNSA. In DNA, the CDR3 is TGTGCCAGCAGCATACAGGAATCACCCCTCCACTTT. Protein product: CASSIQESPLHF.

This chain uses TRBV5-1 with TRBJ1-3, with D uncertain. CDR1 and CDR2 (germline): SGHRS, YFSETQ. Trimming removed 3 bases from V and 0 bases from J, with 13 bases in between. The CDR3 has 16 amino acids. For the CDR3, the DNA is TGCGCCAGCAGCTCGCACGAAATTAGCTCTGGAAACACCATATATTTT. Translation: CASSSHEISSGNTIYF.

The sample holds one count of this clone. The chain uses TRBV4-1 and TRBJ2-5, with a weak D call TRBD1 (5 bases). The V gene's germline CDR1 is MGHRA and CDR2 YSYEKL. V lost 0 bases, J lost 5 bases, and 13 bases lay in between. The CDR3 spans 15 residues. The CDR3 here is CASSQDRQGWETQYF. Written as DNA, the CDR3 is TGCGCCAGCAGCCAAGATCGGCAGGGCTGGGAGACCCAGTACTTC.

Concerning this clone: The junction shows a germline mismatch at one end, possibly a read error. This sequence joins TRBV7-9 and TRBJ2-1, with TRBD1 identical over 11 bases. This CDR3 region has 15 residues. Germline CDR1 is SEHNR and CDR2 is FQNEAQ (reference sequence). The CDR3 DNA reads as TGTTCCAGCAGCCCGCCCGGGACAGGGGGAAATGAGCAGTTCTTC. Its protein is CSSSPPGTGGNEQFF.